Listed below are T cell receptor beta chains from one sample, sequenced in a study of blood T cell repertoires in COVID-19. Sequencing was performed with immunoSEQ multiplex PCR; in TCRdb, only in-frame clones are kept and a portion is missing. The sample includes approximately 230,000 clones, 70% to 90% of them seen just once. Source material: peripheral blood. Receptors were obtained from a woman between 25 and 40 years old with COVID-19, enrolled during active disease. The CDR3 runs from the conserved cysteine through the conserved F or W. The D gene is left open where the match is weak. Clone size, where shown, is once, few, many, or a class for clones that have expanded.

clone_size: -; v_call: TRBV7-6; j_call: TRBJ2-2; d_call: -; cdr3_nt: TGTGCCAGCAGCCCCTCCTATAGCGGATACGCCGGGGAGCTGTTTTTT; cdr3_aa: CASSPSYSGYAGELFF
clone_size: few; v_call: TRBV5-1; j_call: TRBJ1-1; d_call: TRBD1; cdr3_nt: TGCGCCAGCAGCTCACAAGACAGGGGAGCTTTCTTT; cdr3_aa: CASSSQDRGAFF
clone_size: -; v_call: TRBV7-9; j_call: TRBJ2-1; d_call: TRBD1; cdr3_nt: TGTGCCAGCAGCCTGACAGGGTTCGACAGGGATGGGCAGTTCTTC; cdr3_aa: CASSLTGFDRDGQFF
clone_size: once; v_call: TRBV5-4; j_call: TRBJ2-3; d_call: TRBD2; cdr3_nt: TGTGCCAGCAGCTTGGGAGGGACTAGCGGGAGGGCCTTAGATACGCAGTATTTT; cdr3_aa: CASSLGGTSGRALDTQYF
clone_size: -; v_call: TRBV7-9; j_call: TRBJ2-2; d_call: TRBD1; cdr3_nt: TGTGCCAGCAGCGTCCTACAGGGGGGTAGCGGGGAGCTGTTTTTT; cdr3_aa: CASSVLQGGSGELFF
clone_size: -; v_call: TRBV11-3; j_call: TRBJ2-3; d_call: -; cdr3_nt: TGTGCCAGCAGCTTAGTGTTTCAGGGCCTGTTTCCAGATACGCAGTATTTT; cdr3_aa: CASSLVFQGLFPDTQYF
clone_size: -; v_call: TRBV19; j_call: TRBJ1-5; d_call: TRBD1; cdr3_nt: TGTGCCAGGTTAATTCGACAGGGAGGTGATCAGCCCCAGCATTTT; cdr3_aa: CARLIRQGGDQPQHF
clone_size: -; v_call: TRBV4-3; j_call: TRBJ1-1; d_call: -; cdr3_nt: TGCGCCAGCAGCCAAGTACAGAAGAACACTGAAGCTTTCTTT; cdr3_aa: CASSQVQKNTEAFF
clone_size: many; v_call: TRBV6-4; j_call: TRBJ2-3; d_call: -; cdr3_nt: TGTGCCAGCAGTGAGAACTCCCAAACAGATACGCAGTATTTT; cdr3_aa: CASSENSQTDTQYF
clone_size: -; v_call: TRBV28; j_call: TRBJ1-6; d_call: -; cdr3_nt: TGTGCCAGCAGTTTATTTAGGGGTCGCACAAATTCACCCCTCCACTTT; cdr3_aa: CASSLFRGRTNSPLHF
clone_size: -; v_call: TRBV25-1; j_call: TRBJ1-4; d_call: TRBD1; cdr3_nt: TGTGCCAGCAGTGGAGGGACAGGGGGTGAAAAACTGTTTTTT; cdr3_aa: CASSGGTGGEKLFF
clone_size: few; v_call: TRBV27; j_call: TRBJ1-2; d_call: -; cdr3_nt: TGTGCCAGCACCTCCTCCAGGGTAGGGAACTATGGCTACACCTTC; cdr3_aa: CASTSSRVGNYGYTF
clone_size: -; v_call: TRBV6-6; j_call: TRBJ1-1; d_call: TRBD1; cdr3_nt: TGTGCCAGCAGTTACTCCGGACAGGGAGGGTCTGAAGCTTTCTTT; cdr3_aa: CASSYSGQGGSEAFF
clone_size: few; v_call: TRBV10-3; j_call: TRBJ1-2; d_call: TRBD1; cdr3_nt: TGTGCCAGCAGTGGAGGACAGGCGCTCTATGGCTACACCTTC; cdr3_aa: CASSGGQALYGYTF
clone_size: -; v_call: TRBV5-4; j_call: TRBJ2-3; d_call: TRBD2; cdr3_nt: TGTGCCAGCAGCTTGGGGGGCGGGAGAGCAGATACGCAGTATTTT; cdr3_aa: CASSLGGGRADTQYF
clone_size: -; v_call: TRBV5-1; j_call: TRBJ2-7; d_call: -; cdr3_nt: TGCGCCAGCAGCTCGGCGGGGACCTACGAGCAGTACTTC; cdr3_aa: CASSSAGTYEQYF
clone_size: once; v_call: TRBV5-1; j_call: TRBJ1-6; d_call: TRBD1; cdr3_nt: TGCGCCAGCAGCTTGGAGGGGCAGGGGGGAGGTTCACCCCTCCACTTT; cdr3_aa: CASSLEGQGGGSPLHF
clone_size: -; v_call: TRBV28; j_call: TRBJ2-7; d_call: -; cdr3_nt: TGTGCCAGCACCCGCCGACAGGTGTCCTACGAGCAGTACTTC; cdr3_aa: CASTRRQVSYEQYF
clone_size: -; v_call: TRBV19; j_call: TRBJ2-7; d_call: -; cdr3_nt: TGTGCCAGTAGTCCTCCGGGAGAGGGGCTCTACGAGCAGTACTTC; cdr3_aa: CASSPPGEGLYEQYF
clone_size: -; v_call: TRBV27; j_call: TRBJ2-3; d_call: -; cdr3_nt: TGTGCCAGCAGTTTATCCCGGGAACTAGTATTTACGCAGTATTTT; cdr3_aa: CASSLSRELVFTQYF
clone_size: -; v_call: TRBV19; j_call: TRBJ1-5; d_call: -; cdr3_nt: TGTGCCAGTAGTGGACAACAGGGTTTAAGGCAGCCCCAGCATTTT; cdr3_aa: CASSGQQGLRQPQHF
clone_size: few; v_call: TRBV7-2; j_call: TRBJ1-6; d_call: -; cdr3_nt: TGTGCCAGCAGCCCGGTCTCCTCCTATAATTCACCCCTCCACTTT; cdr3_aa: CASSPVSSYNSPLHF
clone_size: -; v_call: TRBV18; j_call: TRBJ2-5; d_call: TRBD1; cdr3_nt: TGTGCCAGCTCATCCGGACAGGCTTGGGAACAAGAGACCCAGTACTTC; cdr3_aa: CASSSGQAWEQETQYF
clone_size: -; v_call: TRBV7-2; j_call: TRBJ2-7; d_call: -; cdr3_nt: TGTGCCAGCAGCTTAGCCGGGGGGCGGCGATACGAGCAGTACTTC; cdr3_aa: CASSLAGGRRYEQYF